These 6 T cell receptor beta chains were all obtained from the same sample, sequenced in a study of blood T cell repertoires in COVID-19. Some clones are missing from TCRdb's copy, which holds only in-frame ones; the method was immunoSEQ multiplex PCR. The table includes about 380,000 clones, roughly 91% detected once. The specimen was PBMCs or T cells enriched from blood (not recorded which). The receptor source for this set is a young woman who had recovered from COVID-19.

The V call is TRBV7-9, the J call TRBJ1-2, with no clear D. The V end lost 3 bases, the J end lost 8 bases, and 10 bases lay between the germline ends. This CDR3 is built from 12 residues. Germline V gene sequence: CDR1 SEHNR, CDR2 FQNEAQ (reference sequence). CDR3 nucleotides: TGTGCCAGCAGCTTTCGCAACAAGGGCTACACCTTC. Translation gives CASSFRNKGYTF. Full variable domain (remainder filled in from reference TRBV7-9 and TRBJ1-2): DTGVSQNPRHKITKRGQNVTFRCDPISEHNRLYWYRQTLGQGPEFLTYFQNEAQLEKSRLLSDRFSAERPKGSFSTLEIQRTEQGDSAMYLCASSFRNKGYTFGSGTRLTVV.

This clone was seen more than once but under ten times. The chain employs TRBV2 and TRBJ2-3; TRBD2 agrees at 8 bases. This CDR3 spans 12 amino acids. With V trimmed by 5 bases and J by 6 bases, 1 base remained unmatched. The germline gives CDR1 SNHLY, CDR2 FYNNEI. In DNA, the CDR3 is TGTGCCAGCAGTCCTAGCGGGGATACGCAGTATTTT. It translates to CASSPSGDTQYF.

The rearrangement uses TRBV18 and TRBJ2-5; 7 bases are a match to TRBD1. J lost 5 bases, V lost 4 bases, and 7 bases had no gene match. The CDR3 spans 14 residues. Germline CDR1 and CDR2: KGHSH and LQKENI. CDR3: CASSRQGVRETQYF. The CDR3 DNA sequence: TGTGCCAGCTCACGGCAGGGGGTTCGCGAGACCCAGTACTTC.

The CDR3 loop reads CASSLGQTMLAKNIQYF. The CDR3 DNA reads TGTGCCAGCAGTTTAGGACAGACGATGCTAGCCAAAAACATTCAGTACTTC. V usage is TRBV27 and J usage is TRBJ2-4, with D perhaps matching TRBD1 (6 bases). CDR1 MNHEY and CDR2 SMNVEV come from the germline V gene (reference sequence). Trimming left V 2 bases short and J 0 bases short, with 14 bases between. This CDR3 is 17 amino acids long.

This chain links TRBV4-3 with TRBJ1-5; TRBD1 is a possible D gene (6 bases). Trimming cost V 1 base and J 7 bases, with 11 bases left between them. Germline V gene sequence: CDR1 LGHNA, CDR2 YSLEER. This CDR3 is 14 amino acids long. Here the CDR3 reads CASSQVQGEQPQHF. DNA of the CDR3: TGCGCCAGCAGCCAAGTACAGGGAGAACAGCCCCAGCATTTT.

The CDR3: CASSLVRGLQLVSYEQYF. The CDR3 coding sequence is TGTGCCAGCAGCTTGGTCCGCGGGCTCCAACTCGTTTCCTACGAGCAGTACTTC. The rearrangement joins TRBV5-5 to TRBJ2-7, with D perhaps matching TRBD2 (5 bases). CDR1 is SGHKS, CDR2 YYEKEE, per germline (reference sequence). The length of the CDR3 is 18 residues. The V and J ends lost 0 bases and 1 base respectively, with 20 bases between them.